These 7 T cell receptor beta chains were sequenced from one sample in a study of control samples from healthy donors and cancer patients. The data were produced by immunoSEQ multiplex PCR, yet TCRdb's version contains in-frame clones alone and is incomplete. The repertoire includes approximately 110,000 clones, approximately 90% of them detected once, and 15% to 20% sits in the top ten. Sequenced: blood. The receptor set was obtained from a woman aged 50 to 60 in good health.

This chain uses TRBV5-8 with TRBJ2-3; the D gene is possibly TRBD2 (6 bases). CDR3 size: 14 residues. The ends were cut back, 4 bases at V and 0 bases at J, with 9 bases in the middle. Germline V CDR1 and CDR2: SGHTS, YDEGEE. The CDR3 nucleotides read TGTGCCAGCAGCCTTAGCGGCAGCACAGATACGCAGTATTTT. It yields the protein CASSLSGSTDTQYF.

This chain links TRBV11-2 with TRBJ2-7; D is unresolved. Trimming stripped 5 bases from V and 2 bases from J, with 10 bases between. The CDR3 spans 13 residues. Germline-derived CDR1 and CDR2 are SGHAT and FQNNGV. The chain's CDR3 is CASSLPHAYEQYV. CDR3 bases: TGTGCCAGCAGCCTCCCCCATGCCTACGAGCAGTACGTC.

The chain combines TRBV7-2 with TRBJ2-3; 9 nucleotides align to TRBD1. Germline-derived CDR1 and CDR2 are SGHTA and FQGNSA. The CDR3 is 13 amino acids. V lost 8 bases, J lost 3 bases, and 3 bases stayed unmatched. The CDR3 region is CASGDRGTDTQYF. CDR3 bases: TGTGCCAGCGGCGACAGGGGGACAGATACGCAGTATTTT.

J is TRBJ1-2 and V is TRBV5-8; TRBD1 aligns across 9 bases. CDR1 and CDR2 (germline): SGHTS, YDEGEE. This CDR3 comprises 14 residues. V was clipped by 4 bases and J by 4 bases; unmatched bases: 5. This chain's CDR3 is CASSPRDRVYGYTF. CDR3 bases: TGTGCCAGCAGCCCCCGGGACAGGGTCTATGGCTACACCTTC. The whole variable domain, remainder taken from reference TRBV5-8 and TRBJ1-2, is EAGVTQSPTHLIKTRGQQATLRCSPISGHTSVYWYQQALGLGLQFLLWYDEGEERNRGNFPPRFSGRQFPNYSSELNVNALELEDSALYLCASSPRDRVYGYTFGSGTRLTVV.

The chain couples TRBV4-1 to TRBJ2-1, with 9 bases matching TRBD2. Trimming took 4 bases from V and 6 from J; bases not matched to a gene: 10. CDR3 size: 16 residues. Germline V gene data show CDR1 as MGHRA and CDR2 as YSYEKL. The CDR3 DNA follows: TGCGCCAGCAGCCCACTAGCCAGCGGGAGGATCAATGAGCAGTTCTTC. It yields the protein CASSPLASGRINEQFF.

V and J are TRBV9 and TRBJ1-3; TRBD1 is a possible D gene (6 bases). Germline V gene data show CDR1 as SGDLS and CDR2 as YYNGEE. The V end lost 4 bases, the J end lost 4 bases, and 18 bases lay between the germline ends. The CDR3 is 16 amino acids. CDR3 protein: CASSTLPDGTGNTIYF. CDR3 sequence (DNA): TGTGCCAGCAGCACACTCCCCGACGGGACAGGAAACACCATATATTTT.

This clone was detected a few times. This sequence joins TRBV9 and TRBJ1-1; 7 bases line up with TRBD1. The CDR3 spans 15 residues. V dropped 2 bases and J dropped 1; count of bases not matched to a gene: 5. The germline V gene has CDR1 SGDLS and CDR2 YYNGEE. The CDR3 region is CASSVGRQGNTEAFF. The CDR3 DNA is TGTGCCAGCAGCGTCGGAAGACAGGGGAACACTGAAGCTTTCTTT. The full variable domain, completed using reference TRBV9 and TRBJ1-1, is DSGVTQTPKHLITATGQRVTLRCSPRSGDLSVYWYQQSLDQGLQFLIQYYNGEERAKGNILERFSAQQFPDLHSELNLSSLELGDSALYFCASSVGRQGNTEAFFGQGTRLTVV.